Shown below are 7 T cell receptor beta chains from a single sample sequenced in a study of shared clonotypes between healthy human individuals. The table came from immunoSEQ multiplex PCR; TCRdb's copy has only in-frame clones and leaves some out. The repertoire holds around 2.5 million clones, with 93% as singletons. Sequenced sample: naive CD4+ T cells from PBMCs. As to subset: CD45RA+ positively selected. Receptors originate from a man aged 18 to 29 in good health. Some clones in this sample may be carry-over from other donors' samples.

V is TRBV5-8 and J is TRBJ1-1, with D hard to call. CDR3 size: 12 residues. Germline CDR1 SGHTS, CDR2 YDEGEE. V was trimmed by 1 base and J by 0 bases, leaving 1 base between them. The CDR3 DNA is TGTGCCAGCAGCTTGATGAACACTGAAGCTTTCTTT. The encoded protein is CASSLMNTEAFF.

The chain links TRBV30 to TRBJ2-5, with 13 bases aligning to TRBD2. The CDR3 consists of 16 residues. CDR1 and CDR2 (germline): GTSNPN, SVGIG (reference sequence). V was pared by 1 base and J by 0 bases, with 2 bases of the junction left unmatched. The CDR3 protein is CAWSEGLAGNQETQYF. The CDR3 nucleotides are TGTGCCTGGAGTGAGGGACTAGCGGGGAACCAAGAGACCCAGTACTTC.

The rearrangement uses TRBV30 and TRBJ1-3; D unresolved. The CDR3 runs to 11 residues. The germline V gene encodes CDR1 GTSNPN and CDR2 SVGIG (reference sequence). V was cut by 7 bases and J by 0 bases, with 4 bases left in between. CDR3 DNA sequence: TGTGCCTATAGCTCTGGAAACACCATATATTTT. Its protein is CAYSSGNTIYF.

J is TRBJ2-1 and V is TRBV11-2, with D unresolved. CDR1 and CDR2 from the germline V gene are SGHAT and FQNNGV. This CDR3 spans 15 amino acids. Trimming removed 2 bases at V and 2 bases at J, with 10 bases between. DNA of the CDR3: TGTGCCAGCAGCTTACGGGCGATCACCTACAATGAGCAGTTCTTC. Amino acids: CASSLRAITYNEQFF.

V usage is TRBV25-1 and J usage is TRBJ1-6; weak D call: TRBD1 (5 bases). Looked up from germline, CDR1 is MGHDK and CDR2 is SYGVNS. The CDR3 contains 14 residues. Trimming took 7 bases from V and 7 from J, leaving 14 bases between them. The CDR3 DNA follows: TGTGCCAGCACCCCATCAGGGTTCAATTCACCCCTCCACTTT. Protein sequence: CASTPSGFNSPLHF.

V and J are TRBV5-1 and TRBJ2-1; D remains unclear. The V end lost 1 base, the J end lost 6 bases, and 11 bases lay between the germline ends. This CDR3 is 14 amino acids long. The germline gives CDR1 SGHRS, CDR2 YFSETQ. CDR3 in amino acids: CASSLWKEFNEQFF. DNA of the CDR3: TGCGCCAGCAGCTTGTGGAAAGAATTCAATGAGCAGTTCTTC.

The chain recombines TRBV5-1 with TRBJ2-7; perhaps TRBD1 as D (5 bases). There are 16 residues in the CDR3. Looked up from germline, CDR1 is SGHRS and CDR2 is YFSETQ. Trimming took off 5 bases at V and 1 base at J, with 19 bases between the two ends. CDR3 sequence: CASSYKQDRSSYEQYF. The CDR3 region has the DNA TGCGCCAGCAGTTATAAACAGGATCGCTCTTCCTACGAGCAGTACTTC.